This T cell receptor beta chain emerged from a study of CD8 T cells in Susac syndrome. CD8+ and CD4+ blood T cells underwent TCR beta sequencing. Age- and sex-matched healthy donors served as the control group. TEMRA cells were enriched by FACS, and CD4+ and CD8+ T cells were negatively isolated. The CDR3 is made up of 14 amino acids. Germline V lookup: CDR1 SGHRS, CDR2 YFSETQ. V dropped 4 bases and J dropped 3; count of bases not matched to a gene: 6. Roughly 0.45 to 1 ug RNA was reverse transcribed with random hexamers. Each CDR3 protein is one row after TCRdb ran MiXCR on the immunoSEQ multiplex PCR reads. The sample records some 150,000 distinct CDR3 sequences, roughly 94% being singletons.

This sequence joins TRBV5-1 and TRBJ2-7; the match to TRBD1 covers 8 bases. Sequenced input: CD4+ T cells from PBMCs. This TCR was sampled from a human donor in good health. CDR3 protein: CASSRGQGVYEQYF. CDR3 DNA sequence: TGCGCCAGCAGCCGCGGACAGGGAGTCTACGAGCAGTACTTC.